Shown below are 25 T cell receptor beta chains from a single sample sequenced in a study of tumor-infiltrating lymphocytes in primary liver carcinoma (dated by TCRdb to about 2017). Blood RNA was extracted from unsorted whole blood with TRIzol reagent; germline DNA came from the DNeasy Blood & Tissue kit. TCRdb records Illumina HiSeq 2500 as the sequencer. TCRbeta-specific cDNA was reverse-transcribed from approximately 0.5 ug total RNA using a constant-region primer and ProtoScript II reverse transcriptase. TCRbeta libraries were built with three nested multiplex PCR rounds, a slightly modified ARM-PCR procedure. The first two PCR rounds used multiplex TRBV1-TRBV30 forward primers with a Cbeta reverse primer, each for about 10 cycles. TCRdb redid the processing of the public reads, applying fastp at Q25 and MiXCR, and retained in-frame beta chains. Identical CDR3 protein sequences are pooled into one entry, listed with their most common genes and DNA. The sample profile shows over 250,000 distinct CDR3 sequences; 50% to 75% of them were found once. The biggest ten clones account for 15% to 20% of the sample.

Material for sequencing was peripheral blood. Every receptor here comes from a woman under 40 with primary liver carcinoma and hepatitis B virus infection.

As concerns this clonotype: No conserved phenylalanine or tryptophan ends this CDR3, so it is likely a read error. The gene calls are TRBV29-1 and TRBJ1-2; no reliable D call. CDR1 SQVTM and CDR2 ANQGSEA come from the germline V gene. The CDR3 length is 11 residues. The CDR3 DNA is TGCAGTGTTGAAGATCTCGGTGGCTACACCGTC. Its translation is CSVEDLGGYTV.

The chain employs TRBV6-1 and TRBJ2-7; 7 positions agree with TRBD2. Germline-derived CDR1 and CDR2 are MNHNS and SASEGT. V was clipped by 7 bases and J by 7 bases; unmatched bases: 10. The CDR3 is 13 amino acids. The CDR3 nucleotides are TGTGCCAGCACGGGACGGGAGGCCTTGGAGCAGTACTTC. This codes for CASTGREALEQYF.

This chain connects TRBV6-1 to TRBJ1-5; D is uncertain. CDR3 length equals 16 residues. V lost 7 bases and J lost 6, with 22 bases in between. Germline loops: CDR1 MNHNS, CDR2 SASEGT. CDR3 residues: CASNLNGVTAGQPQHF. CDR3 bases: TGTGCCAGCAACCTAAATGGAGTAACCGCAGGTCAGCCCCAGCATTTT.

Of note for this clonotype: A read error is possible here, since a much larger clone lies one base away. The V and J genes are TRBV12-3 or TRBV12-4 and TRBJ1-6; D is possibly TRBD1 (5 bases). This CDR3 comprises 16 residues. In nucleotides, the CDR3 is TGTGCCAGCAGTTTTGATAGGGGTTCAAATAATTCACCCCTCCTCTTT. Its translation: CASSFDRGSNNSPLLF.

This clonotype was seen repeatedly, ten times or more. This chain uses TRBV12-3 or TRBV12-4 with TRBJ2-1; D remains unclear. The length of the CDR3 is 10 residues. Trimming took off 3 bases at V and 9 bases at J, with 3 bases between the two ends. DNA for the CDR3: TGTGCCAGCAGTTTGGTTGAGCAGTTCTTC. Translating gives CASSLVEQFF.

This clonotype was seen a handful of times. A much bigger clone sits one base away, suggesting this may be a read error. CDR3 sequence reads: CASSLNSGRAEGLHNEQFF. DNA of the CDR3: TGTGCCAGCAGTTTAAATAGCGGGAGGGCCGAAGGACTACACAATGAGCAGTTCTTC. The chain employs TRBV12-3 or TRBV12-4 and TRBJ2-1; 11 positions match TRBD2. The length of the CDR3 is 19 residues. V was pared by 2 bases and J by 5 bases, with 14 bases of the junction left unmatched.

With respect to this clonotype: A single base separates this from a much larger clone, so it may be a read error. The chain joins TRBV4-1 to TRBJ2-2, with D tentatively TRBD1 or TRBD2 (5 bases each). The CDR3 extends over 14 amino acids. V shed 0 bases and J shed 5 bases, with 7 bases lying between them. Germline V lookup: CDR1 MGHRA, CDR2 YSYEKL. The CDR3 region is CASSQDWGTGELFF. CDR3 nucleotide sequence: TGCGCCAGCAGCCAAGATTGGGGGACCGGGGAGCTGTTTTTT.

Details on this clonotype: Possible read error: a much larger clone is one base away. V gene TRBV6-1 combines with J gene TRBJ1-5; no firm D call. Judging by the DNA end, TRBJ2-3 fits better; the J call may be wrong. This CDR3 region has 14 residues. CDR1 and CDR2 from the germline V gene are MNHNS and SASEGT. The CDR3 DNA is TGTGCCAGCTCTAGGGCCAGGTATGATCAGCCCCAGTATTTT. This gives the protein CASSRARYDQPQYF.

This clonotype was observed once. It may be a read error: a sequence one base away is much more abundant. CDR3 protein: CASSTSGRGYEQYV. The CDR3 bases are TGTGCCAGCAGTACTAGCGGGAGGGGCTACGAGCAGTACGTC. This chain uses TRBV6-2 or TRBV6-3 with TRBJ2-7, with TRBD2 identical over 13 bases. The CDR3 is 14 amino acids. The germline V gene has CDR1 MNHEY and CDR2 SVGEGT. The V and J ends lost 5 bases and 3 bases, in that order; junction bases with no gene match: 1.

This clonotype was counted many times. This chain links TRBV11-2 with TRBJ2-1; 9 bases match TRBD2. The ends lost 4 bases at V and 5 bases at J; junction bases unmatched: 3. The CDR3 has 14 residues. Per germline, CDR1 SGHAT and CDR2 FQNNGV. The CDR3 DNA reads as TGTGCCAGCAGCTCCGGGACTAGCAACAATGAGCAGTTCTTC. Its protein is CASSSGTSNNEQFF. Combining the CDR3 with reference TRBV11-2 and TRBJ2-1 gives the whole variable domain EAGVAQSPRYKIIEKRQSVAFWCNPISGHATLYWYQQILGQGPKLLIQFQNNGVVDDSQLPKDRFSAERLKGVDSTLKIQPAKLEDSAVYLCASSSGTSNNEQFFGPGTRLTVL.

In this sample, this clonotype turned up many times. V is TRBV29-1 and J is TRBJ2-1; D not certain. This CDR3 has 14 amino acids. The germline V gene has CDR1 SQVTM and CDR2 ANQGSEA. Trimming removed 5 bases at V and 6 bases at J, with 17 bases between. The CDR3 DNA is TGCAGCGTTCCCCGCCCCGGCCCGCTCAATGAGCAGTTCTTC. This gives the protein CSVPRPGPLNEQFF.

The chain uses TRBV11-2 and TRBJ2-7; D is perhaps TRBD1 (6 bases). The CDR3 consists of 14 residues. Looked up from germline, CDR1 is SGHAT and CDR2 is FQNNGV. The V end lost 7 bases, the J end lost 4 bases, and 17 bases lay between the germline ends. Here the CDR3 DNA reads TGTGCCAGCACCCCTCCGGGACAATATTACGAGCAGTACTTC. Amino acids: CASTPPGQYYEQYF.

This clonotype was found a few times. V gene TRBV14 combines with J gene TRBJ2-1; weak D call: TRBD1 (6 bases). The CDR3 is made up of 15 amino acids. Germline CDR1 is SGHDN and CDR2 is FVKESK. V shed 1 base and J shed 0 bases, with 7 bases lying between them. This CDR3 is CASSQGDNSYNEQFF. CDR3 in DNA: TGTGCCAGCAGCCAAGGGGACAACTCCTACAATGAGCAGTTCTTC.

Notes on this clonotype: A single base separates this from a much larger clone, so it may be a read error. The CDR3 loop reads CSVKISGTGVGELLF. CDR3 in DNA: TGCAGCGTTAAGATCAGCGGGACTGGGGTCGGGGAGCTGCTTTTT. The chain couples TRBV29-1 to TRBJ2-2; 7 bases fit TRBD2. Germline CDR1 and CDR2: SQVTM and ANQGSEA. This CDR3 has 15 residues.

This clonotype has a count of ten or more. The V gene is TRBV12-3 or TRBV12-4, the J gene TRBJ2-2, with 9 bases lining up with TRBD2. CDR3 size: 14 residues. V lost 6 bases and J lost 8; bases outside the gene matches: 7. The CDR3, as DNA: TGTGCCAGCAGGACTAGCGGTTCGGGAGGGGAGCTGTTTTTT. This sequence encodes CASRTSGSGGELFF.

V and J are TRBV12-3 or TRBV12-4 and TRBJ2-2; 8 positions agree with TRBD2. This CDR3 is 15 amino acids long. V dropped 1 base and J dropped 7; count of bases not matched to a gene: 5. The CDR3 is CASSLGGTRSGELFF. CDR3 nucleotide sequence: TGTGCCAGCAGTTTAGGCGGGACTAGGAGCGGGGAGCTGTTTTTT.

This clonotype was seen ten or more times. This chain connects TRBV6-2 or TRBV6-3 to TRBJ2-4; the match to TRBD2 covers 10 bases. The CDR3 extends over 17 amino acids. The germline V gene has CDR1 MNHEY and CDR2 SVGEGT. V was clipped by 6 bases and J by 3 bases; unmatched bases: 11. CDR3 DNA sequence: TGTGCCAGCAGAAAGACCGGACTAGCGGAGTACAAAAACATTCAGTACTTC. Residues: CASRKTGLAEYKNIQYF.

This clonotype was observed a handful of times. The rearrangement links TRBV5-6 to TRBJ2-6; 14 bases map to TRBD2. Trimming took 5 bases from V and 5 from J; bases not matched to a gene: 3. There are 16 residues in the CDR3. The germline gives CDR1 SGHDT, CDR2 YYEEEE. The CDR3 DNA sequence: TGTGCCAGCAGACGGACTAGCGGGAGGCGGGCCAACGTCCTGACTTTC. Protein: CASRRTSGRRANVLTF.

Notes on this clonotype: This may arise from a read error, as a much more abundant clone is one base away. The J gene is TRBJ1-1, the V gene TRBV29-1; D is undetermined. V dropped 8 bases and J dropped 3 bases, with 22 bases sitting between them. The CDR3 loop spans 15 amino acids. Per the germline V gene, CDR1 is SQVTM and CDR2 is ANQGSEA. Written as DNA, the CDR3 is TGCAGCATTTCAGGTTATCATTATGGGGACACTGAAGCTTTCTTT. Residues: CSISGYHYGDTEAFF.

In the case of this clonotype: This may arise from a read error, as a much more abundant clone is one base away. The CDR3 DNA follows: TGTGCCGGATCAATCGGGACAGGGATAACCGGGGAGCTGTTTTTT. This sequence encodes CAGSIGTGITGELFF. The V and J genes are TRBV7-9 and TRBJ2-2; 9 nucleotides agree with TRBD1. Germline values: CDR1 SEHNR, CDR2 FQNEAQ (reference sequence). The CDR3 is 15 residues long. The V gene end was trimmed by 11 bases and the J gene end by 5 bases; junction bases not matched to a gene: 12.

This clonotype was seen only once. The chain combines TRBV11-2 with TRBJ2-7; D not certain. Germline-derived CDR1 and CDR2 are SGHAT and FQNNGV. The CDR3 has 13 amino acids. The germline V and J ends were trimmed by 9 bases and 4 bases, with 16 bases remaining between them. For the CDR3, the DNA is TGTGCCAGAAGCCTACCCCCGACTTACGAGCAGTACTTC. Residues: CARSLPPTYEQYF.

This clonotype was picked up a small number of times. A much larger clone differs by one base, so this may be a read error. The chain joins TRBV4-1 to TRBJ2-1, with 9 bases lining up with TRBD1. Germline V gene data show CDR1 as MGHRA and CDR2 as YSYEKL. Germline trimming cut 7 bases from V and 3 bases from J; bases unmatched to any gene: 13. This CDR3 is 17 amino acids long. The CDR3 here is CASNQEPGTGNYNEQFF. DNA for the CDR3: TGCGCCAGCAACCAGGAACCCGGGACAGGGAACTACAATGAGCAGTTCTTC.

The table lists this clonotype with many counts. The J gene is TRBJ2-2, the V gene TRBV29-1; 12 nucleotides agree with TRBD1. CDR3 length equals 17 residues. With V trimmed by 1 base and J by 4 bases, 7 bases remained unmatched. Looked up from germline, CDR1 is SQVTM and CDR2 is ANQGSEA. In DNA form, the CDR3 reads TGCAGCGTTGAAGTGTTGGGACAGGGGGCGCTCACCGGGGAGCTGTTTTTT. As protein: CSVEVLGQGALTGELFF.

This clonotype showed up just a few times. V usage is TRBV6-5 and J usage is TRBJ2-6; D uncertain. With 6 bases removed from V and 4 bases from J, the gap between germline ends came to 10 bases. CDR1 MNHEY and CDR2 SVGAGI come from the germline V gene. CDR3 length equals 14 residues. The chain's CDR3 is CASRDYSGANVLTF. CDR3 nucleotide sequence: TGTGCCAGCAGGGATTACTCAGGGGCCAACGTCCTGACTTTC.

The chain uses TRBV21-1 and TRBJ2-2; no check of the table's D call, TRBD1, against the DNA was made. TRBV21-1 is an annotated pseudogene. This CDR3 contains 17 residues. CDR3 sequence (DNA): TGTGCCAGCAGCCCCCGCGGGCCTGACAGGGACACCGGGGAGCTGTTTTTT. Protein sequence: CASSPRGPDRDTGELFF.